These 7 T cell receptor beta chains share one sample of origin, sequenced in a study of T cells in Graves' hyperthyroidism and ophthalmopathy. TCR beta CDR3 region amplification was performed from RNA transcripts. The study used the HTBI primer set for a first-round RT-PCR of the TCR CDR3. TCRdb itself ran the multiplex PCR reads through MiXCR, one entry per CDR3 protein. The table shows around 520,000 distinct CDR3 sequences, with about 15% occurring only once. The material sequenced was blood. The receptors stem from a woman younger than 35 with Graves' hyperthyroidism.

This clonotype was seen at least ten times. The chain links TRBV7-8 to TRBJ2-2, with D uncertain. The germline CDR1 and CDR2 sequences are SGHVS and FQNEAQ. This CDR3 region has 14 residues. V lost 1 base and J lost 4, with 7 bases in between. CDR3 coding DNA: TGTGCCAGCAGCTTAGTAGGCTCCACCGGGGAGCTGTTTTTT. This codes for CASSLVGSTGELFF.

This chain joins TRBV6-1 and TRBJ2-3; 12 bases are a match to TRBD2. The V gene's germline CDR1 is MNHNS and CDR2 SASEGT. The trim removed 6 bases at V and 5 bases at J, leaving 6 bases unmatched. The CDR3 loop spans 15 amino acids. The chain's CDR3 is CASRELAGGLDTQYF. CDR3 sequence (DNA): TGTGCCAGCAGAGAACTAGCGGGAGGTCTAGATACGCAGTATTTT.

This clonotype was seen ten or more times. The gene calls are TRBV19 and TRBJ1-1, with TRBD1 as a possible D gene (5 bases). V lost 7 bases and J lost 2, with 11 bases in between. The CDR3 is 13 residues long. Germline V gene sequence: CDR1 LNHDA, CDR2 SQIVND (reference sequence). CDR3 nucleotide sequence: TGTGCCAGTACCCAACAGGTAAACACTGAAGCTTTCTTT. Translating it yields CASTQQVNTEAFF.

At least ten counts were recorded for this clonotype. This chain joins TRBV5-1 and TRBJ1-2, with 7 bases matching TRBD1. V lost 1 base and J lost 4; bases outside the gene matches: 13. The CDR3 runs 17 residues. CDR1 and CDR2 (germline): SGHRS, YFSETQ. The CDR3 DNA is TGCGCCAGCAGCTTGAGTATTTGGGGACAGACTGCCTATGGCTACACCTTC. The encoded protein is CASSLSIWGQTAYGYTF. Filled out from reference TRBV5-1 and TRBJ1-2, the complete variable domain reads KAGVTQTPRYLIKTRGQQVTLSCSPISGHRSVSWYQQTPGQGLQFLFEYFSETQRNKGNFPGRFSGRQFSNSRSEMNVSTLELGDSALYLCASSLSIWGQTAYGYTFGSGTRLTVV.

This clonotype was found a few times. In nucleotides, the CDR3 is TGTGCCAGCAGCCCCCAGGTGGACAGGGTAAACTATGGCTACACCTTC. Protein product: CASSPQVDRVNYGYTF. The chain has TRBV9 and TRBJ1-2, with 8 bases identical to TRBD1. Trimming took 4 bases from V and 2 from J; bases not matched to a gene: 10. In germline, CDR1 is SGDLS, CDR2 YYNGEE. This CDR3 is 16 amino acids long.

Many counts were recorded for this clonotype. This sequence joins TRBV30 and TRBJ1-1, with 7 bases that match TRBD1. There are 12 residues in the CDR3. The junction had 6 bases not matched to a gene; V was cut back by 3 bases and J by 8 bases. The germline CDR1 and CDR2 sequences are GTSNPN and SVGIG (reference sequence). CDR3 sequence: CAWRLGTEEAFF. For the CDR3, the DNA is TGTGCCTGGAGACTTGGGACAGAAGAAGCTTTCTTT.

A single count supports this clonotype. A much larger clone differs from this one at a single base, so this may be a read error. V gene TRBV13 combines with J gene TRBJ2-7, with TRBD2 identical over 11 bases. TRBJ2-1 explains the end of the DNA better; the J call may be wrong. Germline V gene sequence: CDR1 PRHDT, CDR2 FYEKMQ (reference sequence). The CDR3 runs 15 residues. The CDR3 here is CASSPGLAVAYEQFF. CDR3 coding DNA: TGTGCCAGCAGCCCGGGACTAGCGGTGGCCTACGAGCAGTTCTTC.